The clone carrying this TCR beta chain was observed a handful of times. The sample originates from a study of blood T cell repertoires in COVID-19. Whole-study context: The origin of the acute and convalescent COVID-19 samples was the United States, Italy and Spain.

The repertoire was sequenced with immunoSEQ multiplex PCR; TCRdb's copy has only in-frame clones and lacks some. The sample contains 150,000 or so clones, approximately 78% of which appear only once. V gave up 3 bases and J gave up 4 bases, with 6 bases separating them. Germline-derived CDR1 and CDR2 are GTSNPN and SVGIG (reference sequence). The CDR3 spans 11 residues. Sequenced material: peripheral blood. The TCR comes from a human donor with acute or convalescent COVID-19. The donor label of this sample is uncertain. The V call is TRBV30, the J call TRBJ1-2; D is perhaps TRBD1 (5 bases). CDR3 in amino acids: CAWSQGYGYTF. CDR3 in DNA: TGTGCCTGGAGCCAGGGCTATGGCTACACCTTC. The variable domain in full, completed from reference TRBV30 and TRBJ1-2, reads SQTIHQWPATLVQPVGSPLSLECTVEGTSNPNLYWYRQAAGRGLQLLFYSVGIGQISSEVPQNLSASRPQDRQFILSSKKLLLSDSGFYLCAWSQGYGYTFGSGTRLTVV.